This is a list of T cell receptor beta chains from one sample in a study of blood T cell repertoires in COVID-19. The method was immunoSEQ multiplex PCR; TCRdb's version includes in-frame clones alone and lacks a portion of them. The table records about 330,000 clones, about 91% of them present only once. Sequencing used peripheral blood. The receptors shown here come from a man under 40 with COVID-19, enrolled during active disease. CDR3s include the opening cysteine and the closing phenylalanine or tryptophan. D genes are given only for firm matches. Not every row has a clone size; where given, it reads once, few, many or a size class.

TRBV7-2,NA,TRBD1,TRBJ1-1,TGTGCCAGCAGTATAGGGACAGCGAACACTGAAGCTTTCTTT,CASSIGTANTEAFF
TRBV7-2,many,NA,TRBJ2-5,TGTGCCAGCAGCTTAGTTTCGGGGGGCGGGACCCAGTACTTC,CASSLVSGGGTQYF
TRBV5-5,NA,TRBD2,TRBJ2-7,TGTGCCAGCAGCTTGGGCCTAGCGGGTCGCTACGAGCAGTACTTC,CASSLGLAGRYEQYF
TRBV7-2,NA,TRBD1,TRBJ2-2,TGTGCCAGCAGCCGGACAGGATTGGCCGGGGAGCTGTTTTTT,CASSRTGLAGELFF
TRBV6-4,NA,NA,TRBJ2-1,TGTGCCAGCAGTGACGATATAGGGGCGACCTACAATGAGCAGTTCTTC,CASSDDIGATYNEQFF
TRBV25-1,NA,NA,TRBJ2-1,TGTGCCAGCAGTGAGGCACGATTGGATGAGCAGTTCTTC,CASSEARLDEQFF
TRBV6-5,NA,TRBD2,TRBJ2-3,TGTGCCAGCAGGACCGGGACTAGCTCAGATACGCAGTATTTT,CASRTGTSSDTQYF
TRBV4-3,NA,NA,TRBJ1-1,TGCGCCAGCAGCCAAGGATGGGGGGACACTGAAGCTTTCTTT,CASSQGWGDTEAFF
TRBV4-1,once,NA,TRBJ2-2,TGCGCCAGCAGCCAAGTGGCAGGGGGGTTCACCGGGGAGCTGTTTTTT,CASSQVAGGFTGELFF
TRBV24-1,NA,NA,TRBJ2-2,TGTGCCACCAAGAGGGCGAACACCGGGGAGCTGTTTTTT,CATKRANTGELFF
TRBV14,NA,TRBD1,TRBJ2-7,TGTGCCAGCAGCCAAGGTTGGACAGGGTACGAGCAGTACTTC,CASSQGWTGYEQYF
TRBV6-5,NA,TRBD1,TRBJ1-2,TGTGCCAGCAGTTATCAGGGGGCCTTGAGTGGCTACACCTTC,CASSYQGALSGYTF
TRBV16,few,TRBD2,TRBJ2-7,TGTGCCAGCAGCCAATCGAACGGGGGGAGGGAGCAGTACTTC,CASSQSNGGREQYF
TRBV11-3,NA,TRBD1,TRBJ2-3,TGTGCCAGCAGCTTTCAGGGGGCCGGGGGCACAGATACGCAGTATTTT,CASSFQGAGGTDTQYF
TRBV15,NA,TRBD1,TRBJ2-3,TGTGCCACCAGCCATCCGGGACAGAGCACAGATACGCAGTATTTT,CATSHPGQSTDTQYF
TRBV29-1,NA,NA,TRBJ2-5,TGCAGCGTTAGCGGACTGTATCAAGAGACCCAGTACTTC,CSVSGLYQETQYF
TRBV30,NA,TRBD1,TRBJ2-5,TGTGCCTGGAGGCGGACAGGGAAAAGTCGAGAGACCCAGTACTTC,CAWRRTGKSRETQYF
TRBV27,NA,NA,TRBJ1-5,TGTGCCAGCAGCCCGAGCAATCAGCCCCAGCATTTT,CASSPSNQPQHF
TRBV20-1,once,NA,TRBJ2-7,TGCAGTGCTATGAGACAGTACGAGCAGTACTTC,CSAMRQYEQYF
TRBV18,NA,NA,TRBJ1-1,TGTGCCAGCTCACCTGCAACACAGAACACTGAAGCTTTCTTT,CASSPATQNTEAFF